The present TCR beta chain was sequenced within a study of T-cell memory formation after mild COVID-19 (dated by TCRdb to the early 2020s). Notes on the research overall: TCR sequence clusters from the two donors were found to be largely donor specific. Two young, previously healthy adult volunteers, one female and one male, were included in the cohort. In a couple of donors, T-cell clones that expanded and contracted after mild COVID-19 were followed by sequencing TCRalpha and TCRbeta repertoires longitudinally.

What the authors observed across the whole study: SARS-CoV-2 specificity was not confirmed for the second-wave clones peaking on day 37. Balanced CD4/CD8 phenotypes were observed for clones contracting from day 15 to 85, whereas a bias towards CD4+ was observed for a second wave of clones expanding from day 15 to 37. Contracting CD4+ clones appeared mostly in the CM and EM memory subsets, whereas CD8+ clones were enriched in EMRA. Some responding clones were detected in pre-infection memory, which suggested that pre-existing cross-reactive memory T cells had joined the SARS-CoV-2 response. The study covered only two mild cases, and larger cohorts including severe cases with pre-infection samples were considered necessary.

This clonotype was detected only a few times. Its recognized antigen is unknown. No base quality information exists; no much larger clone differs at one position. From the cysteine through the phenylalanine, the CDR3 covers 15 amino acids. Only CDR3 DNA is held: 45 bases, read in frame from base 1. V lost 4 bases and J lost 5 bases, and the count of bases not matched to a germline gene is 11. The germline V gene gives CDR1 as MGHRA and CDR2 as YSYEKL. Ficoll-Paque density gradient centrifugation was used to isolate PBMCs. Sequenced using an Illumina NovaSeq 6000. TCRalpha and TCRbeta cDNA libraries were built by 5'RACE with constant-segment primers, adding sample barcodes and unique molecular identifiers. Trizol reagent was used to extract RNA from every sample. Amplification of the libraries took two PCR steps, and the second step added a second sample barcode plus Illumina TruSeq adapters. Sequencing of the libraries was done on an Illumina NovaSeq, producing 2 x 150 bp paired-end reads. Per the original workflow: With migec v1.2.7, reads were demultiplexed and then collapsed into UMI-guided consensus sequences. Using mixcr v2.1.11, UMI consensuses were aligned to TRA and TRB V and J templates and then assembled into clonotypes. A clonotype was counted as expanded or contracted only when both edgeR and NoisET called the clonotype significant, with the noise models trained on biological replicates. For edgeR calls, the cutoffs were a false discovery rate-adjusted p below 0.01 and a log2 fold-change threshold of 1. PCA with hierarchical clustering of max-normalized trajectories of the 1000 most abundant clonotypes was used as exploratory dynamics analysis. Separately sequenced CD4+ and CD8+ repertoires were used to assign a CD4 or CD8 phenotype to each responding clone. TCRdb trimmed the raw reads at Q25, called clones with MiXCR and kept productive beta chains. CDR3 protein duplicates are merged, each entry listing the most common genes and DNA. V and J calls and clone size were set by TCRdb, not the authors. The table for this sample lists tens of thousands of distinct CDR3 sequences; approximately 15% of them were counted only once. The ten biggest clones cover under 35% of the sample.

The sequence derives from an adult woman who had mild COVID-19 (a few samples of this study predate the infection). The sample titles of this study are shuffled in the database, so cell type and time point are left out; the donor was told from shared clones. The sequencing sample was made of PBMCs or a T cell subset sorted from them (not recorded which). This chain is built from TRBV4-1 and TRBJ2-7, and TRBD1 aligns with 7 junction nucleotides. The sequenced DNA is TGCGCCAGCAGCCCGATAACAGGGGAGTACAACGAGCAGTACTTC. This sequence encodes CASSPITGEYNEQYF.